Sequencing of this TCR beta chain was carried out in a study of a mutant IDH1 vaccine in newly diagnosed glioma. Study information: Most patients had radiochemotherapy with temozolomide before enrollment; others had one alone.

Time point in this sample: week 11, during vaccination. Doses of 300 ug of mutant IDH1 20-mer peptide were given with topical imiquimod. The CDR3 covers 13 residues. Germline V gene data show CDR1 as MNHEY and CDR2 as SVGAGI. V was trimmed by 6 bases and J by 5 bases, leaving 10 bases between them. A remark on this clone: What it binds is unknown.

The data were produced by immunoSEQ multiplex PCR, yet TCRdb's version contains in-frame clones alone and is incomplete. The sample holds 35,000 or so clones, 75% to 90% seen once. Sequenced here: peripheral blood mononuclear cells (PBMCs), sampled from a glioma patient whose treatment included an IDH1 peptide vaccine. The V gene is TRBV6-5, the J gene TRBJ2-2; D may be TRBD1 (6 bases). This sequence was found in a young woman with glioma. Some clones in this sample may be carry-over from other donors' samples. The CDR3 coding sequence is TGTGCCAGCAGCCCCCAGGGGACCGGGGAGCTGTTTTTT. Residues: CASSPQGTGELFF.